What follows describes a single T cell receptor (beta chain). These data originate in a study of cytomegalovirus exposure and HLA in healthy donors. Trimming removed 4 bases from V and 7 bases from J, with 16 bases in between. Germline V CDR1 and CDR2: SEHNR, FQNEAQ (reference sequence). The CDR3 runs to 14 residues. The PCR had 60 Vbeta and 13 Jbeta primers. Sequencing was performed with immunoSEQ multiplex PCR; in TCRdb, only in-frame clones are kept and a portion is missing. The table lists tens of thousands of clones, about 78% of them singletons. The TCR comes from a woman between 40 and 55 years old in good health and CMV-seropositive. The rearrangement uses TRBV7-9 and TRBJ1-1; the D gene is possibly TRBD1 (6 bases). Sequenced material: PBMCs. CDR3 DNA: TGTGCCAGCAGCTCCTCCACAGGGAAAGATGAAGCTTTCTTT. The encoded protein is CASSSSTGKDEAFF.